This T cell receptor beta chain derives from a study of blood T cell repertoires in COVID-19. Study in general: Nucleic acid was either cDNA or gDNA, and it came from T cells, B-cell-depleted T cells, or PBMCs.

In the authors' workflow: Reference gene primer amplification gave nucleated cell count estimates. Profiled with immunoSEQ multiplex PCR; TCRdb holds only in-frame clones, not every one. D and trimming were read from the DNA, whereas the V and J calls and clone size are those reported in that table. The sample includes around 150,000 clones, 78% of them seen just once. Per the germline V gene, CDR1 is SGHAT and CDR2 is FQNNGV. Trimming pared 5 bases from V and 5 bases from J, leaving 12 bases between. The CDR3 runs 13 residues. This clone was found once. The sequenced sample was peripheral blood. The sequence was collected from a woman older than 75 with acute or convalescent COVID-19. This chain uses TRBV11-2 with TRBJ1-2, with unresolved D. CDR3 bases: TGTGCCAGCAGCCTGATGAGGGAGTATGGCTACACCTTC. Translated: CASSLMREYGYTF.